Each of the 27 T cell receptor beta chains below was sequenced from the same sample in a study of identical twins. TCRdb reanalysed the 5' RACE reads using MiXCR and keeps one entry per CDR3 protein. This sample has hundreds of thousands of distinct CDR3 sequences, with around 24% found just once. This sample also appeared in a second study, on T cells expressing NK-cell markers.

Sequenced: CD4+ T cells sorted from blood. The receptors stem from a woman between 18 and 29 years old in good health.

This chain links TRBV30 with TRBJ2-3; D possibly uses TRBD1 or TRBD2 (5 bases each). CDR1 is GTSNPN, CDR2 SVGIG, per germline (reference sequence). V was trimmed by 5 bases and J by 4 bases, leaving 13 bases between them. This CDR3 is 13 amino acids long. CDR3 in amino acids: CAWAGTGSDTQYF. CDR3 bases: TGTGCCTGGGCGGGTACAGGCTCAGATACGCAGTATTTT.

This chain links TRBV7-2 with TRBJ2-7; D ambiguous. With 4 bases removed from V and 3 bases from J, the gap between germline ends came to 16 bases. Looked up from germline, CDR1 is SGHTA and CDR2 is FQGNSA. The CDR3 totals 15 residues. The CDR3 reads CASSWTPAIGYEQYF. DNA of the CDR3: TGTGCCAGCAGCTGGACCCCAGCAATCGGCTACGAGCAGTACTTC.

This clonotype has a count of ten or more. The chain links TRBV20-1 to TRBJ2-7; D possibly corresponds to TRBD2 (6 bases). V was cut by 1 base and J by 7 bases, with 14 bases left in between. Germline lookup yields CDR1 DFQATT and CDR2 SNEGSKA (reference sequence). CDR3 length: 13 amino acids. The CDR3 DNA is TGCAGTGCTAGAGTAGTCGGGGGATCGGAGCAGTACTTC. The encoded protein is CSARVVGGSEQYF.

CDR3 sequence: CASTSGRNNEQFF. In nucleotides, the CDR3 is TGTGCCAGTACTAGCGGGAGAAACAATGAGCAGTTCTTC. This rearrangement joins TRBV12-3 or TRBV12-4 to TRBJ2-1, with TRBD2 matching 11 bases. V was pared by 9 bases and J by 5 bases, with 3 bases of the junction left unmatched. The CDR3 is 13 amino acids.

This clonotype was recorded only once. The CDR3 spells CASSEFRNFQETQYF. CDR3 DNA sequence: TGCGCCAGCAGTGAGTTCCGGAATTTCCAAGAGACCCAGTACTTC. V is TRBV10-1 and J is TRBJ2-5; D ambiguous. CDR1 and CDR2 from the germline V gene are WNHNN and SYGVQD (reference sequence). V was cut by 1 base and J by 1 base, with 10 bases left in between. The CDR3 runs 15 residues.

In this sample, this clonotype turned up a few times. The genes are TRBV7-8 and TRBJ2-1; TRBD2 matches at 7 bases. Per the germline V gene, CDR1 is SGHVS and CDR2 is FQNEAQ. V gave up 5 bases and J gave up 0 bases; unmatched junction bases: 13. CDR3 size: 18 residues. The CDR3 loop reads CASSPTRILASSYNEQFF. CDR3 DNA sequence: TGTGCCAGCAGCCCAACACGAATACTAGCGAGCTCCTACAATGAGCAGTTCTTC. Complete variable domain (other parts from reference TRBV7-8 and TRBJ2-1): GAGVSQSPRYKVAKRGQDVALRCDPISGHVSLFWYQQALGQGPEFLTYFQNEAQLDKSGLPSDRFFAERPEGSVSTLKIQRTQQEDSAVYLCASSPTRILASSYNEQFFGPGTRLTVL.

This clonotype appeared a few times. The CDR3 here is CAISEGTGGLNEQYF. The CDR3 region has the DNA TGTGCCATCAGTGAGGGGACAGGGGGTCTAAACGAGCAGTACTTC. The J gene is TRBJ2-7, the V gene TRBV10-3; 11 bases match TRBD1. Germline V gene lookup returns CDR1 ENHRY and CDR2 SYGVKD. V shed 2 bases and J 5 bases; nucleotides not matched to a gene: 5. The CDR3 extends over 15 amino acids.

The V call is TRBV7-3, the J call TRBJ1-1; 7 nucleotides line up with TRBD1. This CDR3 spans 15 amino acids. Germline lookup yields CDR1 SGHTA and CDR2 FQGTGA. Unmatched junction bases numbered 13, after V lost 5 bases and J lost 7 bases. As DNA, the CDR3 is TGTGCCAGCAGCGCCTTATCCGGGACAGTAGGTGAAGCTTTCTTT. Its translation: CASSALSGTVGEAFF.

The CDR3 here is CASTLSGRSYNEQFF. As DNA, the CDR3 is TGTGCCAGCACCCTCAGCGGGAGGTCCTACAATGAGCAGTTCTTC. J is TRBJ2-1 and V is TRBV12-3 or TRBV12-4; 9 positions match TRBD2. This CDR3 comprises 15 residues. With V trimmed by 7 bases and J by 1 base, 5 bases remained unmatched.

The chain carries TRBV5-1 and TRBJ2-2; no clear D. The CDR3 covers 18 residues. The germline gives CDR1 SGHRS, CDR2 YFSETQ. V dropped 1 base and J dropped 6 bases, with 22 bases sitting between them. The DNA of the CDR3 is TGCGCCAGCAGCTTGTCTGCAAACACCCGGGTTAGCTCCGGGGAGCTGTTTTTT. Its translation is CASSLSANTRVSSGELFF.

The rearrangement links TRBV18 to TRBJ2-7; the match to TRBD2 covers 8 bases. The CDR3 is 14 amino acids. V lost 3 bases and J lost 3; bases outside the gene matches: 4. Germline V lookup: CDR1 KGHSH, CDR2 LQKENI. The CDR3 DNA sequence: TGTGCCAGCTCACCGGGAGCGGGAGACTACGAGCAGTACTTC. Its translation: CASSPGAGDYEQYF.

V and J are TRBV9 and TRBJ2-3; 8 bases are shared with TRBD2. The CDR3 loop spans 16 amino acids. The germline gives CDR1 SGDLS, CDR2 YYNGEE. The J segment lost 2 bases and the V segment lost 0 bases, leaving 5 bases of the junction unmatched. In nucleotides, the CDR3 is TGTGCCAGCAGCGTAGACCCAGCGGGGGTCACAGATACGCAGTATTTT. Protein product: CASSVDPAGVTDTQYF.

In this sample, this clonotype turned up a few times. The gene calls are TRBV2 and TRBJ1-1, with D maybe TRBD1 (5 bases). V lost 10 bases and J lost 1, with 13 bases in between. Germline V CDR1 and CDR2: SNHLY, FYNNEI. The CDR3 length is 13 residues. In DNA form, the CDR3 reads TGTGCCAACTCACAGGAAGCGAACACTGAAGCTTTCTTT. Amino acid sequence: CANSQEANTEAFF.

The chain joins TRBV15 to TRBJ2-5; the D is unclear. The CDR3 has 12 amino acids. The V gene lost 2 bases and the J gene lost 3 bases, with 4 bases spanning the gap. The germline V gene has CDR1 LNHNV and CDR2 YYDKDF (reference sequence). The CDR3 DNA is TGTGCCACCAGCAGACCTAAAGAGACCCAGTACTTC. Its protein product is CATSRPKETQYF.

This clonotype has a count of ten or more. This chain uses TRBV20-1 with TRBJ2-7, with 7 bases matching TRBD1. CDR3 length: 18 residues. Germline CDR1 is DFQATT and CDR2 is SNEGSKA (reference sequence). J gave up 0 bases and V 1 base, and 15 bases lay outside the gene matches. The CDR3 sequence: CSARGSGGMGEISYEQYF. The DNA for the CDR3 is TGCAGTGCTAGAGGTTCAGGGGGTATGGGTGAAATCTCCTACGAGCAGTACTTC.

This clonotype occurred many times. The chain links TRBV5-1 to TRBJ2-1; 9 nucleotides match TRBD1. The CDR3 has 17 residues. Germline values: CDR1 SGHRS, CDR2 YFSETQ. Germline trimming cut 4 bases from V and 6 bases from J; bases unmatched to any gene: 14. The CDR3 DNA reads TGCGCCAGCAGCCCTCTTGTAGGGACAGGGTTTCGCAATGAGCAGTTCTTC. Protein sequence: CASSPLVGTGFRNEQFF.

The rearrangement joins TRBV12-3 or TRBV12-4 to TRBJ1-1; D is ambiguous. The CDR3 totals 13 residues. The V end was cut by 1 base, the J end by 6 bases, with 9 bases between. Here the CDR3 reads CASSLEGWAEAFF. For the CDR3, the DNA is TGTGCCAGCAGTTTAGAGGGATGGGCTGAAGCTTTCTTT.

The rearrangement joins TRBV4-3 to TRBJ2-5; D call uncertain. The CDR3 extends over 16 amino acids. Trimming pared 0 bases from V and 5 bases from J, leaving 16 bases between. CDR1 is LGHNA and CDR2 is YSLEER in the germline V gene. The CDR3 DNA sequence: TGCGCCAGCAGCCAAGATGGACCAGGAGCCAGGGAGACCCAGTACTTC. Protein: CASSQDGPGARETQYF.

The V call is TRBV28, the J call TRBJ2-7; TRBD2 matches at 8 bases. V was pared by 7 bases and J by 3 bases, with 8 bases of the junction left unmatched. This CDR3 has 14 residues. The germline V gene encodes CDR1 MDHEN and CDR2 SYDVKM. CDR3 amino acids: CASNQPSGGYEQYF. The CDR3 nucleotides are TGTGCCAGCAATCAACCCAGCGGGGGCTACGAGCAGTACTTC. The complete variable domain, with remaining parts taken from reference TRBV28 and TRBJ2-7, reads DVKVTQSSRYLVKRTGEKVFLECVQDMDHENMFWYRQDPGLGLRLIYFSYDVKMKEKGDIPEGYSVSREKKERFSLILESASTNQTSMYLCASNQPSGGYEQYFGPGTRLTVT.

CDR3 nucleotide sequence: TGTGCCAGCAGCGTATCACAGGGCTCCTACGAGCAGTACTTC. It codes for CASSVSQGSYEQYF. The gene calls are TRBV11-3 and TRBJ2-7; D possibly corresponds to TRBD1 (6 bases). From germline, CDR1 is SGHNT and CDR2 YENEEA. Deletions cut 5 bases from V and 0 bases from J, with 11 bases between. There are 14 residues in the CDR3.

The V and J genes are TRBV5-1 and TRBJ2-3; D gene uncertain. Trimming removed 4 bases from V and 2 bases from J, with 11 bases in between. The CDR3 runs to 14 residues. Germline CDR1 and CDR2: SGHRS and YFSETQ. The chain's CDR3 is CASSRAVATDTQYF. The CDR3, as DNA: TGCGCCAGCAGCAGGGCAGTGGCCACAGATACGCAGTATTTT.

V usage is TRBV12-3 or TRBV12-4 and J usage is TRBJ2-1, with 12 bases matching TRBD2. Trimming cost V 3 bases and J 11 bases; bases outside gene matches: 8. The CDR3 has 15 residues. The CDR3 sequence: CASSFRLAGGPKQFF. The CDR3 DNA reads as TGTGCCAGCAGTTTTCGTCTAGCGGGAGGGCCGAAGCAGTTCTTC.

The chain carries TRBV12-3 or TRBV12-4 and TRBJ1-1, with no clear D. Trimming took off 1 base at V and 1 base at J, with 13 bases between the two ends. The CDR3 is 16 residues long. Here the CDR3 DNA reads TGTGCCAGCAGTTTAGAGAGTAGGGTTTGGAACACTGAAGCTTTCTTT. Its protein is CASSLESRVWNTEAFF.

In this sample, this clonotype turned up a few times. The chain employs TRBV5-6 and TRBJ2-2, with D possibly being TRBD1 (6 bases). V was pared by 2 bases and J by 2 bases, with 16 bases between. Germline V gives CDR1 SGHDT, CDR2 YYEEEE. The CDR3 sequence is 17 residues long. The CDR3 DNA follows: TGTGCCAGCAGCTTCAACTTGGGGGCTCTCAACACCGGGGAGCTGTTTTTT. Protein product: CASSFNLGALNTGELFF.

This clonotype has a handful of counts. The chain employs TRBV5-1 and TRBJ1-3; TRBD1 matches at 8 bases. V lost 5 bases and J lost 4; bases outside the gene matches: 5. The CDR3 sequence is 14 residues long. Germline V gene data show CDR1 as SGHRS and CDR2 as YFSETQ. The CDR3: CASSQGAPGNTIYF. CDR3 sequence (DNA): TGCGCCAGCAGTCAGGGGGCGCCGGGAAACACCATATATTTT.

This clonotype was seen many times. The rearrangement links TRBV12-3 or TRBV12-4 to TRBJ2-4; tentatively, D is TRBD2 (7 bases). This CDR3 is built from 15 residues. V was clipped by 6 bases and J by 10 bases, with 22 bases between them. The CDR3 DNA reads as TGTGCCAGCAGCTCACCTGGGGGCAGGGAGGGAATTCAGTACTTC. Amino acids: CASSSPGGREGIQYF.

The chain employs TRBV5-6 and TRBJ2-2; possibly TRBD2 for D (5 bases). The V end lost 9 bases, the J end lost 4 bases, and 22 bases lay between the germline ends. The germline V gene has CDR1 SGHDT and CDR2 YYEEEE. This CDR3 has 16 amino acids. The CDR3 reads CAIGPGGGRFTGELFF. Written as DNA, the CDR3 is TGTGCCATCGGCCCCGGAGGAGGACGGTTCACCGGGGAGCTGTTTTTT.